Detailed here is one T cell receptor (beta chain). Which antigen it targets is not known. The read ends 3 residues before the CDR3 terminus; that terminus is restored from the germline J gene. From the germline V gene, CDR1 is SGHTA and CDR2 is FQGTGA. Trimming accounts for 4 bases at V and 5 bases at J, while the number of junction bases matched to no gene is 7. From the cysteine through the phenylalanine, the CDR3 covers 15 amino acids. The 36 bases shown cover part of the CDR3, and their frame starts at base 1. TCR beta CDR3 regions were amplified by multiplex PCR using the immunoSEQ assay from an average of 1200 ng genomic DNA per sample. The assay corrected primer bias using a complete synthetic TCR repertoire to establish an amplification baseline. Amplicons were sequenced on the Illumina platform. In the source study's methods: Error correction of the sequences involved clustering with frequency ratios plus a modified nearest-neighbor algorithm, after which the sequences were analyzed in the immunoSEQ Analyzer using IMGT gene definitions. TCR richness and evenness were averaged over 20 rarefaction repeats at each rarefaction depth, excluding samples with fewer sequences than the depth. Wilcoxon rank sum tests with FDR correction were used to compare relative abundances of V, D and J genes between the groups. An intraclass correlation of 95% to 97% for TCR richness and an average of around 76% across 66 gene segments were obtained from the blinded duplicates. Imported from immuneACCESS, the table was reduced by TCRdb to in-frame sequences with V and J called. These copies leave out some clones; in studies compared against another copy, an unresolved V gene accounts for under half, and the cause of the remainder is not known. From that table come the V and J calls and clone size; the DNA was used to work out D and trimming. The table for this sample lists 45,000 to 55,000 clones. The leading ten clones occupy roughly 1.6% of the sample.

Every participant had a single incident cervical HPV16 infection, and women with prevalent HPV16 infections were excluded. Cervical HPV DNA was detected with MY09/MY11 PCR, and genotyping was done with dot-blot hybridization. Approximately 16 mL of heparinized blood were centrifuged, and the buffy coat was split into aliquots, frozen at -30 degrees C, and then kept at -80 degrees C. QIAGEN kits were used to extract genomic DNA from buffy coat specimens. This record belongs to a study of T cells in women clearing cervical HPV infection (dated by TCRdb to 2017 to 2018). As for the study more broadly: The cases were over 20 women with histologically confirmed HPV16-related CIN3 or worse, and 2 of these cases were invasive cancers. Controls were more than 20 women whose single incident HPV16 infection cleared within 12 months without precancer or cancer developing. Case blood was taken at the visit when the lesion was first identified, whereas control blood was taken when infection was no longer detected. For cases, a median interval of 149 days, with an interquartile range of about 85 to 200 days, was observed between lesion detection and blood sampling. Since HLA typing was available for only a few women, HLA type could not be ruled out as a confounder. This exploratory proof-of-principle case-control study, nested within the Guanacaste HPV Natural History Study in Costa Rica, compared TCR repertoires among women with different cervical HPV16 outcomes. Cases and controls were matched on year of sample collection and on age within five years. Median age was roughly 33 years in cases versus around 40 in controls, and baseline characteristics did not differ significantly. The parent cohort enrolled 10,000 or so women aged 18 or older in Guanacaste, Costa Rica, during about 1992 to 1994 and followed them for less than 9 years. Quality controls consisted of five blinded duplicates per group, for a total of about 60 samples made up of roughly 50 participants and approximately 10 replicates.

The study at large found these results: Cases were distinguished from controls with an estimated AUC of over 0.75 by random forest classifiers combining richness and V gene abundances. Whether associations preceded infection or resulted from infection could not be shown with the cross-sectional design, and effector/memory subsets and HPV-specific T cells were not isolated. TCR repertoire richness was significantly higher in CIN3+ cases than in controls across sequencing depths, while evenness did not differ. T-cell numbers per sample were unknown, so richness differences could reflect varying T-cell content rather than repertoire biology. Cases had lower TRBV6-7 relative abundance than controls (approximately 0.11% versus 0.16%; Bonferroni P = 0.0008).

The V and J segments used are TRBV7-3 and TRBJ2-5; TRBD2 lines up with 10 middle nucleotides. This receptor was identified in a woman between 18 and 75 years old with a cervical HPV16 infection that either progressed to CIN3+ or cleared (not recorded which). Input material: blood buffy coat. The CDR3 region: CASSSSGGAGETQYF. CDR3 bases read: TGTGCCAGCAGCTCAAGCGGGGGGGCTGGGGAGACC.